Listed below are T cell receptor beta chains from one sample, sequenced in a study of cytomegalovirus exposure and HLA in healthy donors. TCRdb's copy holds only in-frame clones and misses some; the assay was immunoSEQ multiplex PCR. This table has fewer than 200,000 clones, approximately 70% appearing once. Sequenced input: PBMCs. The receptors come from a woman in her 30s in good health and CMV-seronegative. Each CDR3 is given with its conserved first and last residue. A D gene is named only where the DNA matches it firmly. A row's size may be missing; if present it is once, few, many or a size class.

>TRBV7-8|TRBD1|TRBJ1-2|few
TGTGCCAGCAGCGGACCCGGGACAGGGCATGGCGGCTACACCTTC
CASSGPGTGHGGYTF
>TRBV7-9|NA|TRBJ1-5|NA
TGTGCCAGCAGGGGGGAGGGGGGACAGCCCCAGCATTTT
CASRGEGGQPQHF
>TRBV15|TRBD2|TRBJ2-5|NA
TGTGCCACCAGATTGCGGGGGACAGAGACCCAGTACTTC
CATRLRGTETQYF
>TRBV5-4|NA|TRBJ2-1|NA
TGTGCCAGCAGCTTTTATCCGGGAGCCGCGGTTTATGAGCAGTTCTTC
CASSFYPGAAVYEQFF
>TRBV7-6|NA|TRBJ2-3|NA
TGTGCCAGCAGCACTCTAGGTACAGATACGCAGTATTTT
CASSTLGTDTQYF
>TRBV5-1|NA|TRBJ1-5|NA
TGCGCCAGCAGCGAGGACAACCCTGAGCAGCCCCAGCATTTT
CASSEDNPEQPQHF
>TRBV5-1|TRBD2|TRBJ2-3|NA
TGCGCCAGCAGCTTGGCCCCGACTAGCGGGAGAACAGATACGCAGTATTTT
CASSLAPTSGRTDTQYF
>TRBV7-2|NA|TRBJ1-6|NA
TGTGCCAGCAGCTTATTTGGGAGGACGATCAATTCACCCCTCCACTTT
CASSLFGRTINSPLHF
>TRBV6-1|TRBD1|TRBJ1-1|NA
TGTGCCAGCTTTCCGGGACAGGTGGTACAAGCTTTCTTT
CASFPGQVVQAFF
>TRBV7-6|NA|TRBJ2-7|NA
TGTGCCAGCAGCTTAGAGGGATCTAGCGTAGTATCCTACGAGCAGTACTTC
CASSLEGSSVVSYEQYF
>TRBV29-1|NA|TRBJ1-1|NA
TGCAGCGTTGGTCGGGGCACTGAAGCTTTCTTT
CSVGRGTEAFF
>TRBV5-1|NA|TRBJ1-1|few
TGCGCCAGCAGCTTGGGGGGGGGAACTGAAGCTTTCTTT
CASSLGGGTEAFF
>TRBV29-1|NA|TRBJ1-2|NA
TGCAGCGCCAGGACAGAAAACTATGGCTACACCTTC
CSARTENYGYTF
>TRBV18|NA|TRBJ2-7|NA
TGTGCCAGCTCACCGTCGATCTCCAGCCGGGAGTACTTC
CASSPSISSREYF
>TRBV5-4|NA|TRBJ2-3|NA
TGTGCCAGCAGCCCTCCCAGGGCAGATACGCAGTATTTT
CASSPPRADTQYF
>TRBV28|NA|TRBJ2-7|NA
TGTGCCAGCAGCCCTGTGGGGGGGCTGGTATACGAGCAGTACTTC
CASSPVGGLVYEQYF
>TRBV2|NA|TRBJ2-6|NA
TGTGCCAGCAGTCAGCCGACAGGGGCCAACGTCCTGACTTTC
CASSQPTGANVLTF
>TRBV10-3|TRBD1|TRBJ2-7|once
TGTGCCATCAGTGAGTCGGGGACAGGGTTTCACGAGCAGTACTTC
CAISESGTGFHEQYF
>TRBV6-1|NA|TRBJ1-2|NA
TGTGCCAGCAGCCGGGACAACACGGCGGTCTATGGCTACACCTTC
CASSRDNTAVYGYTF
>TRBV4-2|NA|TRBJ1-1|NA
TGTGCCAGCAGCCCCCTTATGGGGCTGAACACTGAAGCTTTCTTT
CASSPLMGLNTEAFF
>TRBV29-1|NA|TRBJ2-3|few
TGCAGCGGTCTCACAAGCACAGATACGCAGTATTTT
CSGLTSTDTQYF
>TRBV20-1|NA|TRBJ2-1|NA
TGCAGTGCTAGATCCCAGCGGGAGCAGTTCTTC
CSARSQREQFF
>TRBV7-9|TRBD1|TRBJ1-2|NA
TGTGCCAGCACCGACTTGGACAGGGGGCGCCGCTACACCTTC
CASTDLDRGRRYTF
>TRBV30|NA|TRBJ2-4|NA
TGTGCCTGCGGGAGAGTCCAAAACATTCAGTACTTC
CACGRVQNIQYF
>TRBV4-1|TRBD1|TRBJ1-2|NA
TGCGCCAGCAGCCAACCAGGACAGGGACGGGATGGCTACACCTTC
CASSQPGQGRDGYTF
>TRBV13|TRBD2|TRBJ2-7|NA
TGTGCCAGCAGCCCCAGGGAGGGACTAAATTACGAGCAGTACTTC
CASSPREGLNYEQYF
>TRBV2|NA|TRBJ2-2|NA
TGTGCCGGCAGGAGCGGTCCTAACACCGGGGAGCTGTTTTTT
CAGRSGPNTGELFF
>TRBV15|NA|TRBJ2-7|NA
TGTGCCACCAGCAGAGCCCTCTCCTACGAGCAGTACTTC
CATSRALSYEQYF